One sample yielded the 10 T cell receptor beta chains listed below, sequenced in a study of blood T cell repertoires in COVID-19. Produced via immunoSEQ multiplex PCR; TCRdb's table is partial and in-frame only. The data contain approximately 70,000 clones, 80% of them singletons. Sequenced material: peripheral blood. These receptors all come from a man aged 65 to 79 who had recovered from COVID-19.

The chain recombines TRBV7-7 with TRBJ2-6; 10 bases fit TRBD1. Trimming cost V 5 bases and J 3 bases; bases outside gene matches: 7. Germline V gives CDR1 SSHAT, CDR2 FNYEAQ (reference sequence). The CDR3 extends over 17 amino acids. CDR3: CASSPDRGIGGANVLTF. For the CDR3, the DNA is TGTGCCAGCAGCCCGGACAGGGGGATAGGTGGGGCCAACGTCCTGACTTTC.

This sequence joins TRBV10-3 and TRBJ1-2; no clear D gene. The CDR3 totals 13 residues. The germline CDR1 and CDR2 sequences are ENHRY and SYGVKD. The V end was cut by 3 bases, the J end by 1 base, with 6 bases between. This chain's CDR3 is CAISDRNNYGYTF. The CDR3 DNA is TGTGCCATCAGTGACAGGAATAACTATGGCTACACCTTC.

V usage is TRBV6-5 and J usage is TRBJ1-2; D remains unclear. From germline, CDR1 is MNHEY and CDR2 SVGAGI. V lost 5 bases to trimming and J lost 5 bases, with 18 bases between them. The CDR3 loop spans 15 amino acids. The CDR3 spells CASSPRSPTGYGYTF. The CDR3 nucleotides are TGTGCCAGCAGTCCTCGTTCCCCGACCGGGTATGGCTACACCTTC.

This chain connects TRBV2 to TRBJ1-5; TRBD1 agrees at 7 bases. Germline lookup yields CDR1 SNHLY and CDR2 FYNNEI. The CDR3 has 15 residues. V lost 3 bases and J lost 6; bases outside the gene matches: 8. In nucleotides, the CDR3 is TGTGCCAGCAGTGACGGCAGGGGGTTCCGTCAGCCCCAGCATTTT. Its translation: CASSDGRGFRQPQHF. Combining the CDR3 with reference TRBV2 and TRBJ1-5 gives the whole variable domain EPEVTQTPSHQVTQMGQEVILRCVPISNHLYFYWYRQILGQKVEFLVSFYNNEISEKSEIFDDQFSVERPDGSNFTLKIRSTKLEDSAMYFCASSDGRGFRQPQHFGDGTRLSIL.

The chain has TRBV24-1 and TRBJ2-2, with 9 bases aligning to TRBD1. V lost 7 bases and J lost 6; bases outside the gene matches: 5. The germline V gene has CDR1 KGHDR and CDR2 SFDVKD. The CDR3 is 14 amino acids. Here the CDR3 DNA reads TGTGCCACCAGAGGGACAGGGTGGGCCGGGGAGCTGTTTTTT. It translates to CATRGTGWAGELFF.

The chain links TRBV6-1 to TRBJ1-2; 7 bases are a match to TRBD1. Germline V gene data show CDR1 as MNHNS and CDR2 as SASEGT. The CDR3 totals 15 residues. V was clipped by 0 bases and J by 7 bases; unmatched bases: 8. CDR3 residues: CASSEAGQGVGGYTF. DNA for the CDR3: TGTGCCAGCAGTGAAGCGGGGCAGGGGGTCGGTGGCTACACCTTC.

The V and J genes are TRBV29-1 and TRBJ2-2; 10 bases are shared with TRBD1. In germline, CDR1 is SQVTM, CDR2 ANQGSEA. V lost 3 bases to trimming and J lost 3 bases; unmatched junction nucleotides: 4. The CDR3 sequence is 15 residues long. The CDR3 reads CSVDPGTGDTGELFF. CDR3 nucleotide sequence: TGCAGCGTTGACCCCGGGACAGGGGACACCGGGGAGCTGTTTTTT.

The CDR3 nucleotides read TGTGCCAGCAGCTTAGGCAGTTCCAACGGCTACACCTTC. It encodes CASSLGSSNGYTF. This rearrangement joins TRBV7-2 to TRBJ1-2; no reliable D call. The length of the CDR3 is 13 residues. V lost 1 base, J lost 8 bases, and 11 bases lay in between. CDR1 and CDR2 from the germline V gene are SGHTA and FQGNSA.

The V call is TRBV27, the J call TRBJ1-1; no clear D. Trimming stripped 5 bases from V and 1 base from J, with 17 bases between. Germline lookup yields CDR1 MNHEY and CDR2 SMNVEV (reference sequence). The CDR3 runs to 16 residues. CDR3: CASSTFGWERNTEAFF. The CDR3 nucleotides read TGTGCCAGCAGTACCTTTGGCTGGGAGCGGAACACTGAAGCTTTCTTT.

The chain is built from TRBV19 and TRBJ2-2; D is perhaps TRBD1 (6 bases). Trimming shortened V by 2 bases and J by 0 bases, and 13 bases separated the two germline ends. The CDR3 loop spans 17 amino acids. CDR1 is LNHDA, CDR2 SQIVND, per germline (reference sequence). The chain's CDR3 is CASSISRGGSNTGELFF. In DNA, the CDR3 is TGTGCCAGTAGTATATCCCGAGGGGGTTCGAACACCGGGGAGCTGTTTTTT. The whole variable domain, filled in from reference TRBV19 and TRBJ2-2, reads DGGITQSPKYLFRKEGQNVTLSCEQNLNHDAMYWYRQDPGQGLRLIYYSQIVNDFQKGDIAEGYSVSREKKESFPLTVTSAQKNPTAFYLCASSISRGGSNTGELFFGEGSRLTVL.